The rows below give T cell receptor beta chains drawn from one sample of a study of early T cells in non-severe SARS-CoV-2 infection. TCRdb recomputed calls from the 5' RACE reads with MiXCR, one row per CDR3 protein. In the table there are about 55,000 distinct CDR3 sequences, roughly an eighth of which are singletons. The sequencing sample was made of whole blood. These receptors originate from an adult who was a healthcare worker with PCR-confirmed SARS-CoV-2 infection or an uninfected control (not recorded which). The CDR3 runs from the conserved cysteine through the conserved F or W. Each record gives: D gene, clone size, V gene, J gene, CDR3 DNA, CDR3 protein. The D gene is left open where the match is weak. Clone size, where shown, is once, few, many, or a class for clones that have expanded.

NA	many	TRBV10-2	TRBJ1-1	TGCGCCAGCCTAGAGGTGAACACTGAAGCTTTCTTT	CASLEVNTEAFF
TRBD2	many	TRBV7-6	TRBJ2-1	TGTGCTAGCAGTAATCTAGCGGGGGGGCCGAGTGAGCAGTTCTTC	CASSNLAGGPSEQFF
TRBD2	NA	TRBV6-5	TRBJ2-1	TGTGCCAGCCGTGATCCCCTGCGGACTAGCGATGAGCAGTTCTTC	CASRDPLRTSDEQFF
NA	few	TRBV20-1	TRBJ2-7	TGCAGTGCTAGTCCCTCAACAGGGATAGGTCCCTACGAGCAGTACTTC	CSASPSTGIGPYEQYF
NA	many	TRBV12-3/TRBV12-4	TRBJ2-7	TGTGCCAGCAGTCCGTACACAGCCTCCTACGAGCAGTACTTC	CASSPYTASYEQYF
NA	NA	TRBV20-1	TRBJ2-3	TGCAGTGCTACCGCTTTGGAGGGTAGAGAAGATACGCAGTATTTT	CSATALEGREDTQYF
NA	many	TRBV11-2	TRBJ1-1	TGTGCCAGCAGCCGCAGGGGAAACACTGAAGCTTTCTTT	CASSRRGNTEAFF
TRBD2	few	TRBV20-1	TRBJ2-5	TGCAGTGCTAGAAACTTAGCGGGCGTCGGGGAGACCCAGTACTTC	CSARNLAGVGETQYF
NA	few	TRBV5-1	TRBJ2-1	TGCGCCAGCAGCGCTCTGGGCCGCAATGAGCAGTTCTTC	CASSALGRNEQFF
NA	NA	TRBV9	TRBJ1-2	TGTGCCAGCAGCGTAGACTTCGCCTATGGCTACACCTTC	CASSVDFAYGYTF